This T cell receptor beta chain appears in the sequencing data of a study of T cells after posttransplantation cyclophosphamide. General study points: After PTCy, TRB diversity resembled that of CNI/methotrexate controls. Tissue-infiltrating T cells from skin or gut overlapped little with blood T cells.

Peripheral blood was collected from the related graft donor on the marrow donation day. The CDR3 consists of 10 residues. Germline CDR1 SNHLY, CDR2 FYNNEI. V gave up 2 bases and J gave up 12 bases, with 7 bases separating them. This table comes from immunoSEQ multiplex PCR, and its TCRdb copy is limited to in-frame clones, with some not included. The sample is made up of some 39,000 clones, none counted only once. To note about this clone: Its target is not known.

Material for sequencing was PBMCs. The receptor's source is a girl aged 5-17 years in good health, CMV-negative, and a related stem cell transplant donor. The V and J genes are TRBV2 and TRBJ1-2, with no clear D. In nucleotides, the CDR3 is TGTGCCAGCAGTGAAACAGTGGACACCTTC. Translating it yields CASSETVDTF.